One and the same sample provided the 5 T cell receptor beta chains below, sequenced in a study of shared clonotypes between healthy human individuals. Repertoires were generated with immunoSEQ multiplex PCR, while TCRdb's copy carries only in-frame clones and drops some. The data show 2 million to 3 million clones, approximately 94% seen once. Sequencing was done on a sample of naive CD4+ T cells from PBMCs. The subset was: CD45RA+ positively selected. The origin of the receptors is a man in his late teens or twenties in good health. Some clones in this sample may be carry-over from other donors' samples.

V gene TRBV27 combines with J gene TRBJ1-1; D gene ambiguous. Germline V CDR1 and CDR2: MNHEY, SMNVEV (reference sequence). V shed 7 bases and J shed 0 bases, with 12 bases lying between them. The CDR3 contains 14 residues. The DNA of the CDR3 is TGTGCCAGCATGACTTGGCGGATGAACACTGAAGCTTTCTTT. It specifies CASMTWRMNTEAFF.

The rearrangement links TRBV7-3 to TRBJ2-1, with TRBD1 identical over 9 bases. Germline CDR1 SGHTA, CDR2 FQGTGA. The CDR3 spans 15 residues. The ends lost 2 bases at V and 4 bases at J; junction bases unmatched: 3. CDR3 loop: CASSLAGQGYNEQFF. In DNA, the CDR3 is TGTGCCAGCAGCTTAGCGGGACAGGGATACAATGAGCAGTTCTTC.

The CDR3 DNA reads TGCAGCGTTGCGAAGCGCCTAAGCTCCTACGAGCAGTACTTC. This sequence encodes CSVAKRLSSYEQYF. V usage is TRBV29-1 and J usage is TRBJ2-5; no clear D. The J call could be wrong; TRBJ2-7 is a better fit for the DNA end. This CDR3 is 14 amino acids long. Per the germline V gene, CDR1 is SQVTM and CDR2 is ANQGSEA.

The V and J genes are TRBV28 and TRBJ1-2, with D possibly matching TRBD1 (5 bases). Trimming took 1 base from V and 9 from J, leaving 15 bases between them. Germline values: CDR1 MDHEN, CDR2 SYDVKM. The CDR3 totals 14 residues. Here the CDR3 reads CASSLSPTVYSYTF. CDR3 nucleotides: TGTGCCAGCAGTTTATCGCCGACAGTTTACAGCTACACCTTC.

This rearrangement joins TRBV5-1 to TRBJ2-2; a weak D match, TRBD2 (6 bases). V gave up 1 base and J gave up 6 bases, with 13 bases separating them. The V gene's germline CDR1 is SGHRS and CDR2 YFSETQ. The CDR3 consists of 15 residues. CDR3 sequence (DNA): TGCGCCAGCAGCTTGATGCCCGGGGAGGCCGGGGAGCTGTTTTTT. Residues: CASSLMPGEAGELFF.